This is a list of T cell receptor beta chains from one sample in a study of identifying expanded T cells in peripheral blood. TCRdb keeps only in-frame clones here, not all; method: immunoSEQ multiplex PCR. The table has approximately 90,000 clones, more than 75% seen once; the top ten hold roughly 5.9%. The specimen sequenced was blood. The receptors here all came from a person between 18 and 69 years old in good health. CDR3s include the opening cysteine and the closing phenylalanine or tryptophan. The D gene is left open where the match is weak. Clone size is given for some rows only: seen once, a few or many times, or a class if the clone is expanded.

clone_size j_call d_call v_call cdr3_aa cdr3_nt
. TRBJ2-3 TRBD1 TRBV4-3 CASSLGQVATDTQYF TGCGCCAGCAGCCTGGGACAGGTGGCCACAGATACGCAGTATTTT
. TRBJ1-2 . TRBV15 CATGAGDYGYTF TGTGCCACCGGGGCAGGGGATTATGGCTACACCTTC
. TRBJ2-1 . TRBV9 CASSVRLSSYNEQFF TGTGCCAGCAGCGTAAGACTGAGCTCCTACAATGAGCAGTTCTTC
. TRBJ2-4 TRBD1 TRBV2 CASSEGQGPLQYF TGTGCCAGCAGTGAGGGACAGGGTCCCCTTCAGTACTTC
. TRBJ2-5 . TRBV18 CASSKQGLVAIETQYF TGTGCCAGCTCGAAACAGGGTTTGGTCGCGATAGAGACCCAGTACTTC
. TRBJ1-3 TRBD1 TRBV19 CASSLQGSSGNTIYF TGTGCCAGTAGTCTACAGGGGAGCTCTGGAAACACCATATATTTT
. TRBJ2-7 TRBD1 TRBV18 CASSPTGTGSSYEQYF TGTGCCAGCTCACCAACCGGGACAGGGAGCTCCTACGAGCAGTACTTC
once TRBJ1-2 TRBD1 TRBV5-4 CASSLDWGQDFSLGGYTF TGTGCCAGCAGCTTGGATTGGGGACAGGATTTTTCCCTAGGCGGCTACACCTTC
. TRBJ2-7 . TRBV13 CASSSNYEQYF TGTGCCAGCAGCTCAAACTACGAGCAGTACTTC
. TRBJ2-2 . TRBV7-3 CASSSIQQTVRRAGELFF TGTGCCAGCAGCTCAATACAACAGACAGTCAGGCGGGCCGGGGAGCTGTTTTTT
. TRBJ1-4 TRBD1 TRBV9 CASSPTGNEKLFF TGTGCCAGCAGCCCGACAGGGAATGAAAAACTGTTTTTT
. TRBJ2-2 . TRBV7-9 CASSSTTFFQQSNTGELFF TGTGCCAGCAGCTCCACCACCTTTTTCCAGCAGTCGAACACCGGGGAGCTGTTTTTT
few TRBJ1-2 . TRBV2 CASSEDVGYGYTF TGTGCCAGCAGTGAGGACGTGGGATATGGCTACACCTTC
. TRBJ1-1 . TRBV14 CASSQVPTGLAFF TGTGCCAGCAGCCAAGTGCCAACGGGTCTAGCTTTCTTT
. TRBJ1-2 . TRBV5-4 CASSLIRGIRVYGYTF TGTGCCAGCAGCTTAATAAGAGGGATCAGGGTCTATGGCTACACCTTC
. TRBJ1-1 . TRBV6-5 CASSQGGTEAFF TGTGCCAGCAGTCAGGGTGGGACTGAAGCTTTCTTT
. TRBJ2-5 TRBD2 TRBV7-9 CASSPGTSGETQYF TGTGCCAGCAGCCCCGGGACTAGCGGAGAGACCCAGTACTTC
. TRBJ1-1 TRBD1 TRBV4-1 CASSRSLGQGTEAFF TGCGCCAGCAGCCGAAGCCTGGGACAGGGGACTGAAGCTTTCTTT
. TRBJ1-5 . TRBV30 CAWSVDSSSNQPQHF TGTGCCTGGAGTGTGGACAGTTCCAGCAATCAGCCCCAGCATTTT
once TRBJ1-5 . TRBV5-3 CARSHLRGREVRQPQHF TGTGCCAGAAGCCACCTCCGCGGCAGGGAGGTTCGTCAGCCCCAGCATTTT
. TRBJ1-1 . TRBV6-5 CASSYSLRGGNTEAFF TGTGCCAGCAGTTACTCACTCCGAGGGGGAAACACTGAAGCTTTCTTT
. TRBJ2-6 . TRBV30 CAWTVGTVLTF TGTGCCTGGACGGTGGGGACCGTCCTGACTTTC
. TRBJ2-3 TRBD1 TRBV5-1 CASSLTDRTTDTQYF TGCGCCAGCAGCTTAACGGACAGGACCACAGATACGCAGTATTTT
once TRBJ1-1 . TRBV7-6 CASSAREGRDTEAFF TGTGCCAGCAGCGCCCGAGAGGGTAGGGACACTGAAGCTTTCTTT
. TRBJ1-2 TRBD1 TRBV9 CASSRDRGHYGYTF TGTGCCAGCAGCCGCGACAGGGGGCACTATGGCTACACCTTC
. TRBJ2-1 TRBD1 TRBV19 CASRAQDRHNEQFF TGTGCCAGTCGGGCTCAGGACAGGCACAATGAGCAGTTCTTC